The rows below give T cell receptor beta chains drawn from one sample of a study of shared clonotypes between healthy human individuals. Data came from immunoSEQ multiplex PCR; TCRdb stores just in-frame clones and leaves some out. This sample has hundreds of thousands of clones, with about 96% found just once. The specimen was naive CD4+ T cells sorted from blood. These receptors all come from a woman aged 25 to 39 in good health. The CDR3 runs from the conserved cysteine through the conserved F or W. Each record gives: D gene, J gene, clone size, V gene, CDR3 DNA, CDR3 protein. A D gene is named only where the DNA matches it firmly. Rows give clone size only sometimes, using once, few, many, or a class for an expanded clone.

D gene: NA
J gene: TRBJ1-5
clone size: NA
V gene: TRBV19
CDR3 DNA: TGTGCCAGTAGTCGAGTAGGCAGTAATCAGCCCCAGCATTTT
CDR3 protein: CASSRVGSNQPQHF

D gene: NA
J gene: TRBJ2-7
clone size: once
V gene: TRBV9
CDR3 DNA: TGTGCCAGCAGCGGGAGAAGCGGATCCTACGAGCAGTACTTC
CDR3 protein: CASSGRSGSYEQYF

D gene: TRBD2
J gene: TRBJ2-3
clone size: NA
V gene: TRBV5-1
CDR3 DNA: TGCGCCAGCAGCGACGGGACTAGCGGGAGTACAAACACAGATACGCAGTATTTT
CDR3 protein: CASSDGTSGSTNTDTQYF

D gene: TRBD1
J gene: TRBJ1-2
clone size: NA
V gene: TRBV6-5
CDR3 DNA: TGTGCCAGCAGTCAAACCCCCGGGACAGGATATGGCTACACCTTC
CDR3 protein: CASSQTPGTGYGYTF

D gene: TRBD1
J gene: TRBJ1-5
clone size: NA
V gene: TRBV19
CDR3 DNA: TGTGCCAGTAGTTATGCCCTTGGGGAGGGGGCGCCCCAGCATTTT
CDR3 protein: CASSYALGEGAPQHF

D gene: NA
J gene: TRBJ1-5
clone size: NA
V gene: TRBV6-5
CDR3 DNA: TGTGCCAGCAGCTACGGGGGCAGCAATCAGCCCCAGCATTTT
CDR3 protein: CASSYGGSNQPQHF

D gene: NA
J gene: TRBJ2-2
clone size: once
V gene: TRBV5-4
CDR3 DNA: TGTGCCAGCAGCTCCACACTAAACACCGGGGAGCTGTTTTTT
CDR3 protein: CASSSTLNTGELFF

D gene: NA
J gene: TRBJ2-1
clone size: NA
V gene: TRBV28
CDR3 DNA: TGTGCCAGCAGCCGACACTTGAGCTCCTACAATGAGCAGTTCTTC
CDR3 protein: CASSRHLSSYNEQFF

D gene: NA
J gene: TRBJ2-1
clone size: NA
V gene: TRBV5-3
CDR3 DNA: TGTGCCAGAAGGGGGGAGAATGAGCAGTTCTTC
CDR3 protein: CARRGENEQFF

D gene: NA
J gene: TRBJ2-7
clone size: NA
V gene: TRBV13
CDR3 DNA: TGTGCCAGCAGCCCACACTACGAGCAGTACTTC
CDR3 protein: CASSPHYEQYF

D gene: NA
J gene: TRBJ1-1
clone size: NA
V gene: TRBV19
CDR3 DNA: TGTGCCAGCAGATGGGGGGGGCGGCGGGAGACTGAAGCTTTCTTT
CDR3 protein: CASRWGGRRETEAFF

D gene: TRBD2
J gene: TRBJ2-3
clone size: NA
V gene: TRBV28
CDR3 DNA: TGTGCCAGCAGTTTAATAAGGCTAGCGGGAGTTGTAGATACGCAGTATTTT
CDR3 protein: CASSLIRLAGVVDTQYF

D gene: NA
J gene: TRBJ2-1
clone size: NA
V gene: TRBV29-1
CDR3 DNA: TGCAGCGTTGCCCCATTTTCGACAGACTCCCAGGAGCAGTTCTTC
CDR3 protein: CSVAPFSTDSQEQFF

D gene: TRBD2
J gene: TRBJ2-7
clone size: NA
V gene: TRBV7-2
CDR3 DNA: TGTGCCAGCAGCCTACTAGCGGGATTCTCCTACGAGCAGTACTTC
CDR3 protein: CASSLLAGFSYEQYF

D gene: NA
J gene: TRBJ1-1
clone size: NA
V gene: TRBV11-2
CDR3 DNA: TGTGCCAGCAGCTTCACAGTGAACACTGAAGCTTTCTTT
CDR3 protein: CASSFTVNTEAFF

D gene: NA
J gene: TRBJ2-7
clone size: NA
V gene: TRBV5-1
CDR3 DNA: TGCGCCAGCAGCTTGCGGTCCAGCCCCCACGAGCAGTACTTC
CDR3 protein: CASSLRSSPHEQYF

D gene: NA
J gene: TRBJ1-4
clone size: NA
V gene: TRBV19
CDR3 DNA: TGTGCCAGTAGCATCGATGTGGAAAAACTGTTTTTT
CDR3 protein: CASSIDVEKLFF

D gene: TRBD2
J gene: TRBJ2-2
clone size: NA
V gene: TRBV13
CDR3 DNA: TGTGCCAGCAGTTCCGGGACTAGCGGGAGAGTTACCGGGGAGCTGTTTTTT
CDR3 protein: CASSSGTSGRVTGELFF

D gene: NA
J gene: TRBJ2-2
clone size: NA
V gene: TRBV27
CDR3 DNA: TGTGCCAGCAGTTTGAAGCGTTGGTCCGGGGAGCTGTTTTTT
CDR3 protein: CASSLKRWSGELFF

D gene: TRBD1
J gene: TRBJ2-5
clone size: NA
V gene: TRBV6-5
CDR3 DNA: TGTGCCAGCAGTTCGGGACAGGGATTGGGGGAGACCCAGTACTTC
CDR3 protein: CASSSGQGLGETQYF

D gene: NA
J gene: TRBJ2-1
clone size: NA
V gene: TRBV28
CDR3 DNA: TGTGCCAGCAGAAAGCCGGGAGATAAGTACAATGAGCAGTTCTTC
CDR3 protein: CASRKPGDKYNEQFF

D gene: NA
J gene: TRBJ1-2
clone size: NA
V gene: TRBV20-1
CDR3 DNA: TGCAGTGCTAGTCACTATGGCTACACCTTC
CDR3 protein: CSASHYGYTF

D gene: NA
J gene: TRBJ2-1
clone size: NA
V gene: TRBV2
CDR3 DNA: TGTGCCAGCAGCCCCAGCTCGGCGTTCTTC
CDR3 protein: CASSPSSAFF

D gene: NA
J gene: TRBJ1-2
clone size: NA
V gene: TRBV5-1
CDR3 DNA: TGCGCCAGCAGTGACGAAGGAAATAATGGCTACACCTTC
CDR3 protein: CASSDEGNNGYTF

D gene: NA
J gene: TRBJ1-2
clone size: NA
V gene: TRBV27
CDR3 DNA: TGTGCCAGCAGTTTTTCCAGGCTCGACTATGGCTACACCTTC
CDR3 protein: CASSFSRLDYGYTF